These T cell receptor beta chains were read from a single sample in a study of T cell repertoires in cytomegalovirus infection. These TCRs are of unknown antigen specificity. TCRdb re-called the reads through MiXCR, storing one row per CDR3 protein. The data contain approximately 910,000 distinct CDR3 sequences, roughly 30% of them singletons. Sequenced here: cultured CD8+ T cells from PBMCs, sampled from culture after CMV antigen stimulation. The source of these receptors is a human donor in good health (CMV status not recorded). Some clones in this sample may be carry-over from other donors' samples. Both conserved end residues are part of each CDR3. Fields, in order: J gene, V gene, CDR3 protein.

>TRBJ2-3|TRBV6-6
CASSRFRTPASTDMQYF
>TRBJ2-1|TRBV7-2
CASSVRGSEQFF
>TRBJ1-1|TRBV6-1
CASSERDEAFF
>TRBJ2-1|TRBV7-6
CAGSLGGYNEQFF
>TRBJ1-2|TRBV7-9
CASRVGTGDRYGYTF
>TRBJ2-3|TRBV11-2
CASSPRGGLGDTQYF
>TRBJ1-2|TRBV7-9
CASINTDRPADYGYTF
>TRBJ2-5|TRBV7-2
CASSLGLAGARGETQYF
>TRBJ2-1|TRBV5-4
CASSSSWGTSIEQFF
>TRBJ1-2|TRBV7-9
CASSPYDGGYTF
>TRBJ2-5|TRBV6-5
CASSYSWASPGETQYF
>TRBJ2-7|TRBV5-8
CASSRRQGGTSGTYEQYF
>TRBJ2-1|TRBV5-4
CASSGTTGGSYNEQFF
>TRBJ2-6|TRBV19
CASSIGQGHRANVLTF
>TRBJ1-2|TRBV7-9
CASSSTGGDGYTF
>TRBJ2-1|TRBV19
CASSIVDRGGAIGEQFF
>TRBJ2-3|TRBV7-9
CASSDGQGARDTQYF
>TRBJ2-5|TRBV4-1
CASSGPSGGAETQYF
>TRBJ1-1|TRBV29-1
CSVRGDTEAFF
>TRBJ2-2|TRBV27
CASSLYSGAAGGELFF
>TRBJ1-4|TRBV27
CASSLATGTNEKLFF
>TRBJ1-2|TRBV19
CASNAGMGGYTF
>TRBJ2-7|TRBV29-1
CSVEGTAETGTYEQYF
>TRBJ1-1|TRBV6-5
CASSYSLGSGTEAFF
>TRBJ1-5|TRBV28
CASSLRQINQPQHF
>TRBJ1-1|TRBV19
CARNLPQGFEAFF
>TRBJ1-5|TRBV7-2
CASSRPGTRDQPQHF
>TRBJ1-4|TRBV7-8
CTSSPVPGPPTTNEKLFF
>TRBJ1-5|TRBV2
CASIGESGNQPQHF
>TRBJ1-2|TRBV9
CASSDNRGGNYGYTF
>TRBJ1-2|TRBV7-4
CAKEGDYGYTF
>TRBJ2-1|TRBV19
CASTKTYSHEQFF
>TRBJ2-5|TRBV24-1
CATSDVTSGGQETQYF
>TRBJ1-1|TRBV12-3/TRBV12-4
CASLLRTEAFF
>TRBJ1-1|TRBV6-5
CAVRTQGRSFEAFF
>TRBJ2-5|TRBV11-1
CASSRRDRGQETQYF
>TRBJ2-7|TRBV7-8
CASSPRADYEQYF
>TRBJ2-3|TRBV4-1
CASSQRGLAGGVDTQYF
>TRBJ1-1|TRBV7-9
CASSLDRDVWVNTEAFF
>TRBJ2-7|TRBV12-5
CASAFLPTPIALAGADYEQYF
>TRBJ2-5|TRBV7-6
CASSLGGGQETQYF
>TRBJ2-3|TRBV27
CASRFSGLGTDTQYF
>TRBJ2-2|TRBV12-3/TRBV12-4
CASSLEEIGELFF
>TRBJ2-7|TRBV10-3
CAISEPEGSGYEQYF
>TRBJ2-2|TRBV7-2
CASSLKGQSNTGELFF
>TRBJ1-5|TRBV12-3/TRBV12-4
CASSLSGANQPQHF
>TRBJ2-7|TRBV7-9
CASSLGQWVTYEQYF
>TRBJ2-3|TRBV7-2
CASSLAPGADTQYF
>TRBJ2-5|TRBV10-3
CAISGSGGGETQYF
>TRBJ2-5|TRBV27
CASSIRDRSPETQYF
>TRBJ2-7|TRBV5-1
CASTSNIGAAFYEQYF
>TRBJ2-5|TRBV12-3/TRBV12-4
CASIPSGMETQYF
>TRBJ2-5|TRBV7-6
CASSLGQGLETQYF
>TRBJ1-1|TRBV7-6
CASSLKLEAFF
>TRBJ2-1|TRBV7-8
CASSLDPALEQFF
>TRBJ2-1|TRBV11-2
CASSFQGSDEQFF
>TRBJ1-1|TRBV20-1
CSARVWGVAGREAFF